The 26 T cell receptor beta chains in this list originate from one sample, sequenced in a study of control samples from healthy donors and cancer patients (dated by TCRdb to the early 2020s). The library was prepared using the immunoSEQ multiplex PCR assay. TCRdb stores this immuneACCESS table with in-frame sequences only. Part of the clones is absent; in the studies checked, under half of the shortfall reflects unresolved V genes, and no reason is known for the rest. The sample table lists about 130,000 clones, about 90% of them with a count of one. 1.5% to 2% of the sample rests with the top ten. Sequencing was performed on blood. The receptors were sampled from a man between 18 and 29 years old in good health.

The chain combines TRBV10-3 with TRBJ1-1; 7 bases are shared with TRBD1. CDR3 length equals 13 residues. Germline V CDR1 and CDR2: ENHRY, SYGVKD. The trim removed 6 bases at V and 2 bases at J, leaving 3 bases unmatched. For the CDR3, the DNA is TGTGCCATCAGGGGGGACAGAAACACTGAAGCTTTCTTT. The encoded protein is CAIRGDRNTEAFF.

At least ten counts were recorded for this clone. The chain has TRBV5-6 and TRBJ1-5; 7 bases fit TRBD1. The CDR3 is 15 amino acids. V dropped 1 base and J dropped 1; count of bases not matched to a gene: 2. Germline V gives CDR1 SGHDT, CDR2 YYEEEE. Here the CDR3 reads CASSLTGVSNQPQHF. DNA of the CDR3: TGTGCCAGCAGCTTGACAGGGGTGAGCAATCAGCCCCAGCATTTT. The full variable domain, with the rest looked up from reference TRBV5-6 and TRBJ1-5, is DAGVTQSPTHLIKTRGQQVTLRCSPKSGHDTVSWYQQALGQGPQFIFQYYEEEERQRGNFPDRFSGHQFPNYSSELNVNALLLGDSALYLCASSLTGVSNQPQHFGDGTRLSIL.

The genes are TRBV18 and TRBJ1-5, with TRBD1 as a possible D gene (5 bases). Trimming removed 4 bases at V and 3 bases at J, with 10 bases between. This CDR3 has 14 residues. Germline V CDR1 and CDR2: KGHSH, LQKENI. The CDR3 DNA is TGTGCCAGCTCACAGGGACCGGTCAATCAGCCCCAGCATTTT. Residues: CASSQGPVNQPQHF.

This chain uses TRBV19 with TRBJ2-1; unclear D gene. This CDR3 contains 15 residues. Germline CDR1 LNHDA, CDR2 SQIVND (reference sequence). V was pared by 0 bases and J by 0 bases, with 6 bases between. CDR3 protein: CASSIDQSSYNEQFF. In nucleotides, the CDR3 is TGTGCCAGTAGTATAGACCAGAGCTCCTACAATGAGCAGTTCTTC.

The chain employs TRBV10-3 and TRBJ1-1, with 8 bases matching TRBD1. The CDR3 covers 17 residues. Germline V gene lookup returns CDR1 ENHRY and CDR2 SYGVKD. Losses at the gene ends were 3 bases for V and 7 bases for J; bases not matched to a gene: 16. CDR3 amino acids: CAISDPHLQGAFGEAFF. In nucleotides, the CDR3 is TGTGCCATCAGTGACCCTCACCTCCAGGGGGCATTTGGTGAAGCTTTCTTT.

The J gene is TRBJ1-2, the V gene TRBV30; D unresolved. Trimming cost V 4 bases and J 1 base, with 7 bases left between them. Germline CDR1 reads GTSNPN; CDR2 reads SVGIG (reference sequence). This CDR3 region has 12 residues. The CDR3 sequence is CAWISHNYGYTF. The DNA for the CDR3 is TGTGCCTGGATCTCCCATAACTATGGCTACACCTTC.

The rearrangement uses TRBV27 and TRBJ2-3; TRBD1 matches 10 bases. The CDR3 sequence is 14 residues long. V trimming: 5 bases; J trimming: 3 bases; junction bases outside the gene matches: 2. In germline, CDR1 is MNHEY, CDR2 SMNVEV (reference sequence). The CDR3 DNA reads TGTGCCAGCAGTAGACAGGGGGCAACAGATACGCAGTATTTT. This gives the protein CASSRQGATDTQYF.

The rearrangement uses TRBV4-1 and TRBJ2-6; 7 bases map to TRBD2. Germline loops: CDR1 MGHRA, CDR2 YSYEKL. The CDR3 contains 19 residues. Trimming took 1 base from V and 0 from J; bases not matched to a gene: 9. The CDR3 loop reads CASSQVGGVGSSGANVLTF. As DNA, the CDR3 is TGCGCCAGCAGCCAAGTGGGAGGGGTGGGTTCCTCTGGGGCCAACGTCCTGACTTTC.

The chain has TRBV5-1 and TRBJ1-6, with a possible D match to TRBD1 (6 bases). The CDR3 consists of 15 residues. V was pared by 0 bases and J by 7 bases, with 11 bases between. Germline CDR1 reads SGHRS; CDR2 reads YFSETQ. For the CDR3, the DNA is TGCGCCAGCAGCTTGGCCGAGGGGGGGAATTCACCCCTCCACTTT. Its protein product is CASSLAEGGNSPLHF.

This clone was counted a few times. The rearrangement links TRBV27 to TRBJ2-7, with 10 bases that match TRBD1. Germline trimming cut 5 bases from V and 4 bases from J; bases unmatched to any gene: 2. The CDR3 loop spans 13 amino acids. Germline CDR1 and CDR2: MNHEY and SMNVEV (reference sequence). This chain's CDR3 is CASSPDRGYEQYF. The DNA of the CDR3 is TGTGCCAGCAGTCCGGACAGGGGGTACGAGCAGTACTTC.

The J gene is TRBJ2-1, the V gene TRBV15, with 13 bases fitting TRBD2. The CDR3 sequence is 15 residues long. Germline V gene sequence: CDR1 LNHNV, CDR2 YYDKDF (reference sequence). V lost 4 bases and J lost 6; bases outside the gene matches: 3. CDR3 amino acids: CATSIRLAGGNEQFF. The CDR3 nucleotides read TGTGCCACCAGCATCCGACTAGCGGGGGGCAATGAGCAGTTCTTC.

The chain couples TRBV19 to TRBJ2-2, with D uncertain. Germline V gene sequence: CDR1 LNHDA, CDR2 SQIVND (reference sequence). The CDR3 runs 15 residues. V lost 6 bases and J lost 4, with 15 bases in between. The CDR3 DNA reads TGTGCCAGTAGCCCGTTTTCCTGGTCCACCGGGGAGCTGTTTTTT. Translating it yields CASSPFSWSTGELFF. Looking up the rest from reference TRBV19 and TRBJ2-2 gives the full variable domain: DGGITQSPKYLFRKEGQNVTLSCEQNLNHDAMYWYRQDPGQGLRLIYYSQIVNDFQKGDIAEGYSVSREKKESFPLTVTSAQKNPTAFYLCASSPFSWSTGELFFGEGSRLTVL.

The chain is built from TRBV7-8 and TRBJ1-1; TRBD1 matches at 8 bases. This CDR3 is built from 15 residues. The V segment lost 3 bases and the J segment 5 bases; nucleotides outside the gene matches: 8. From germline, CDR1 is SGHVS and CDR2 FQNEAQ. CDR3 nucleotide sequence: TGTGCCAGCAGCTTGGGTGGACAGGGCAAAACTGAAGCTTTCTTT. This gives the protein CASSLGGQGKTEAFF.

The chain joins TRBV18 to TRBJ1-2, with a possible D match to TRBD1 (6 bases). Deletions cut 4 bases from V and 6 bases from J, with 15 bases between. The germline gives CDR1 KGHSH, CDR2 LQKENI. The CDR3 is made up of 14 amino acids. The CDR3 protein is CASSRPTGGNGYTF. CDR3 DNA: TGTGCCAGCTCACGTCCGACAGGTGGGAATGGCTACACCTTC.

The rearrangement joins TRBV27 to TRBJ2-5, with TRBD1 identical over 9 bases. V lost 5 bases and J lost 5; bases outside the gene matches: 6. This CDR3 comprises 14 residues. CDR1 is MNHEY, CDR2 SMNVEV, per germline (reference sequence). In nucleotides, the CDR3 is TGTGCCAGCAGTCACTGGGACAGGGCTGAGACCCAGTACTTC. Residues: CASSHWDRAETQYF.

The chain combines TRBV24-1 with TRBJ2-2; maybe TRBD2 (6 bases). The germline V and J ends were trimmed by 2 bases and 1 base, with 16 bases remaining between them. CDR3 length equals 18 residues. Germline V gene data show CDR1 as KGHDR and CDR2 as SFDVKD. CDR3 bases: TGTGCCACCAGTGATTCGTCAGGGTGGCGGGAGAACACCGGGGAGCTGTTTTTT. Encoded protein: CATSDSSGWRENTGELFF.

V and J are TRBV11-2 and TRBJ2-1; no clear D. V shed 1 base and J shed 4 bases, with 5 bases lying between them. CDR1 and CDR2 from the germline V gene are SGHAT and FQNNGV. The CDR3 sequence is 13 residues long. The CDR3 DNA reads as TGTGCCAGCAGCTTAGCCCGATACAATGAGCAGTTCTTC. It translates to CASSLARYNEQFF.

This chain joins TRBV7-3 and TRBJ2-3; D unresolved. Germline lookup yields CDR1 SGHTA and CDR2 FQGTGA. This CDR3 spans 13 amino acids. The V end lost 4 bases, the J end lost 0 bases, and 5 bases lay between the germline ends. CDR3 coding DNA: TGTGCCAGCAGCTCGACGAGCACAGATACGCAGTATTTT. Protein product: CASSSTSTDTQYF.

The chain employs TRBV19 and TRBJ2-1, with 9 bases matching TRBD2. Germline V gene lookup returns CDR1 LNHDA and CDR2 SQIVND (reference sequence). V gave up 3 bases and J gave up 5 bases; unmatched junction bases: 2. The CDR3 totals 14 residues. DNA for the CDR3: TGTGCCAGTAGTATTTGGACTAGCGACAATGAGCAGTTCTTC. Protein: CASSIWTSDNEQFF. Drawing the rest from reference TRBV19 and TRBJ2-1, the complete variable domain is DGGITQSPKYLFRKEGQNVTLSCEQNLNHDAMYWYRQDPGQGLRLIYYSQIVNDFQKGDIAEGYSVSREKKESFPLTVTSAQKNPTAFYLCASSIWTSDNEQFFGPGTRLTVL.

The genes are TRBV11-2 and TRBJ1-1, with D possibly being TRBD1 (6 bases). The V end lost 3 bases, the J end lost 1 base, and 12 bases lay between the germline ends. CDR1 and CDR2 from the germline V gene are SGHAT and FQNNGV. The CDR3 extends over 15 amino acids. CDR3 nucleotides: TGTGCCAGCAGCTTTGGGGGCGCTGGGAACACTGAAGCTTTCTTT. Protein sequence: CASSFGGAGNTEAFF.

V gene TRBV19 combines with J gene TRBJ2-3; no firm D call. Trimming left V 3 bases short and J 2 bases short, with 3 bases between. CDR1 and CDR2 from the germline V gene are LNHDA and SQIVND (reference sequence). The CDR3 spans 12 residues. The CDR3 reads CASSIPTDTQYF. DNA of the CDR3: TGTGCCAGTAGTATTCCCACAGATACGCAGTATTTT.

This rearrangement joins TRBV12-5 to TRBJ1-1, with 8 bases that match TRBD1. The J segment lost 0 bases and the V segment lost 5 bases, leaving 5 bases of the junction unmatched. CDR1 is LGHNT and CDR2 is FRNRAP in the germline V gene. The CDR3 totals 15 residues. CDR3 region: CASGRGDRMNTEAFF. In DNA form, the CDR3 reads TGTGCTAGTGGTCGCGGGGACAGGATGAACACTGAAGCTTTCTTT.

Here the CDR3 DNA reads TGCGCCAGCAGCCGGGGGGCCAGGAGCGGGAGATGGGACACAGATACGCAGTATTTT. This codes for CASSRGARSGRWDTDTQYF. The chain carries TRBV4-3 and TRBJ2-3; 8 bases map to TRBD2. The CDR3 spans 19 residues. From germline, CDR1 is LGHNA and CDR2 YSLEER. Losses at the gene ends were 4 bases for V and 2 bases for J; bases not matched to a gene: 17.

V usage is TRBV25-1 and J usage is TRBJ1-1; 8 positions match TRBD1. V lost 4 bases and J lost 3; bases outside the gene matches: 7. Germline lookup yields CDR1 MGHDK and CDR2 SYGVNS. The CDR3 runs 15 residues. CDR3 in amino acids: CASSGAQGADTEAFF. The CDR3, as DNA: TGTGCCAGCAGTGGTGCCCAGGGGGCAGACACTGAAGCTTTCTTT.

In nucleotides, the CDR3 is TGTGCCAGCAGCCCTAGCGGGCCCTCCTACAATGAGCAGTTCTTC. Protein sequence: CASSPSGPSYNEQFF. This chain uses TRBV9 with TRBJ2-1, with 8 positions matching TRBD2. The V gene end was trimmed by 4 bases and the J gene end by 0 bases; junction bases not matched to a gene: 3. Germline loops: CDR1 SGDLS, CDR2 YYNGEE. The CDR3 consists of 15 residues.

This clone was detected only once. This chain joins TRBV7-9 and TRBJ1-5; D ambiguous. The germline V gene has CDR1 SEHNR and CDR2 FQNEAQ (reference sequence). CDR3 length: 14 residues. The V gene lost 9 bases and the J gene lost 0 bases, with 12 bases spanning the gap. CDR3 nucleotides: TGTGCCAGACCCCCTGAAGGTAGCAATCAGCCCCAGCATTTT. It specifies CARPPEGSNQPQHF.